This T cell receptor beta chain was identified in a study of STAT3 mutations in large granular lymphocyte leukemia. Study-wide context: Roughly half the longitudinally sequenced T-LGLL patients had canonical STAT3 mutations.

Findings of the study overall: In several patients, dominant TCR clone burden exceeded STAT3 mutant burden, suggesting STAT3 mutation arose secondarily. Every T-cell large granular lymphocyte leukemia patient had at least one immunodominant TCR beta clonotype.

TCRdb's table, derived via immunoSEQ multiplex PCR, lists solely in-frame clones and lacks some. The repertoire has 15,000 to 19,000 clones, nearly 95% of them found once; the top ten carry around 10%. The CDR3 totals 19 residues. V dropped 1 base and J dropped 5; count of bases not matched to a gene: 10. The germline CDR1 and CDR2 sequences are LNHNV and YYDKDF (reference sequence). As concerns this clone: Its antigen remains unidentified.

This clonotype was sampled from a woman between 50 and 59 years old with T-cell large granular lymphocyte leukemia. Some clones in this sample may be carry-over from other donors' samples. The rearrangement uses TRBV15 and TRBJ2-5, with TRBD2 matching 16 bases. Specimen: peripheral blood mononuclear cells. The CDR3 is CATSRVQGLAGGQGETQYF. Here the CDR3 DNA reads TGTGCCACCAGCAGAGTTCAGGGACTAGCGGGAGGGCAAGGGGAGACCCAGTACTTC.